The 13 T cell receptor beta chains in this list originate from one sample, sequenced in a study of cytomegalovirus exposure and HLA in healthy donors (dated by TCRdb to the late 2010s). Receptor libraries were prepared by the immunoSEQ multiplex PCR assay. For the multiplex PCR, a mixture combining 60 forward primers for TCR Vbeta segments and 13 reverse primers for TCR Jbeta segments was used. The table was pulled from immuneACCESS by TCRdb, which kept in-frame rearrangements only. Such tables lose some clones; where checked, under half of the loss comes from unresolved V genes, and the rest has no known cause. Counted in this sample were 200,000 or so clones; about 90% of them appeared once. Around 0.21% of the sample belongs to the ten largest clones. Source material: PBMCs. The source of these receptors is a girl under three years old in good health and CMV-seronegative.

The CDR3 region has the DNA TGTGCTAGTGGTTTGGCCCCGACTAGCGGGGGGACCTACGAGCAGTACTTC. Protein product: CASGLAPTSGGTYEQYF. This chain connects TRBV12-5 to TRBJ2-7; 13 positions match TRBD2. Germline V gene sequence: CDR1 LGHNT, CDR2 FRNRAP. This CDR3 is built from 17 residues. Trimming took 1 base from V and 2 from J; bases not matched to a gene: 5. Drawing the rest from reference TRBV12-5 and TRBJ2-7, the complete variable domain is DARVTQTPRHKVTEMGQEVTMRCQPILGHNTVFWYRQTMMQGLELLAYFRNRAPLDDSGMPKDRFSAEMPDATLATLKIQPSEPRDSAVYFCASGLAPTSGGTYEQYFGPGTRLTVT.

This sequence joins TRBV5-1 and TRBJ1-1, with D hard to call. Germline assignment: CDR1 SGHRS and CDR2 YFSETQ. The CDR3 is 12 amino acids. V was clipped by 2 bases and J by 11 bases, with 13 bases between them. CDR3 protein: CASSLGSGLAFF. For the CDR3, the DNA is TGCGCCAGCAGCTTAGGGTCGGGATTGGCTTTCTTT.

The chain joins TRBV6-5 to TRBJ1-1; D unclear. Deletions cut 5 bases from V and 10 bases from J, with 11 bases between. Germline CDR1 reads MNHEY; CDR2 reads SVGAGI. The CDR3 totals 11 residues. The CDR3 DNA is TGTGCCAGCAGTAACGGGGTAACAGCTTTCTTT. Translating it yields CASSNGVTAFF.

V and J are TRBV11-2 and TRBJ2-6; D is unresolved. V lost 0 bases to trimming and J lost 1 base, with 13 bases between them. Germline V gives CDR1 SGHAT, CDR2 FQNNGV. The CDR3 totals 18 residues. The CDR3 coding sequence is TGTGCCAGCAGCTTAGATCCCAACCCCCTATCTGGGGCCAACGTCCTGACTTTC. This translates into CASSLDPNPLSGANVLTF.

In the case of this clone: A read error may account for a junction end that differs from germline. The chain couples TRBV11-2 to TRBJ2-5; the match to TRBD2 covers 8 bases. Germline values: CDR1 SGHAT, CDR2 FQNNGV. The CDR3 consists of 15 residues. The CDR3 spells CASRVAGGGSGDLDF. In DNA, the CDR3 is TGTGCCAGCAGGGTTGCCGGGGGGGGTTCTGGGGATCTAGACTTC.

CDR3 in DNA: TGCGCCAGCAGCTTGTTAAGGGGCGAGCAGTACTTC. Translated, it gives CASSLLRGEQYF. The gene calls are TRBV5-1 and TRBJ2-7, with a possible D match to TRBD1 (5 bases). V dropped 1 base and J dropped 6 bases, with 8 bases sitting between them. The CDR3 has 12 residues. Germline CDR1 and CDR2: SGHRS and YFSETQ. The entire variable domain, with the rest obtained from reference TRBV5-1 and TRBJ2-7, is as follows: KAGVTQTPRYLIKTRGQQVTLSCSPISGHRSVSWYQQTPGQGLQFLFEYFSETQRNKGNFPGRFSGRQFSNSRSEMNVSTLELGDSALYLCASSLLRGEQYFGPGTRLTVT.

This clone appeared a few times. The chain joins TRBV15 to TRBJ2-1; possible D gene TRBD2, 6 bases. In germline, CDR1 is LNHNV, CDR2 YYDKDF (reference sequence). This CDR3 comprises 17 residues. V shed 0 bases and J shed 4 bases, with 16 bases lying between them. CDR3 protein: CATSRDSRGILYNEQFF. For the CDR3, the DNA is TGTGCCACCAGCAGAGATAGTCGGGGGATCCTTTACAATGAGCAGTTCTTC.

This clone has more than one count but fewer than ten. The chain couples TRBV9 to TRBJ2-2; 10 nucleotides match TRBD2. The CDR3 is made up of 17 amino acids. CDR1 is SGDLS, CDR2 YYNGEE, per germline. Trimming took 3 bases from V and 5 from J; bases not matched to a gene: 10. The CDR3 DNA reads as TGTGCCAGCAGCGGAAGCCTCCTAGCGGGAGAGACCGGGGAGCTGTTTTTT. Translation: CASSGSLLAGETGELFF.

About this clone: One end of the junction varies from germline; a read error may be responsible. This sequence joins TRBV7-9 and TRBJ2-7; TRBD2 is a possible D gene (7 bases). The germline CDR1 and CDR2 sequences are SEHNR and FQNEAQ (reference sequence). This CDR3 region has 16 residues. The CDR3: CSSSLFRGGGINEQYF. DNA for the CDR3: TGTTCCAGCAGCTTATTTCGGGGAGGGGGGATCAACGAGCAGTACTTC.

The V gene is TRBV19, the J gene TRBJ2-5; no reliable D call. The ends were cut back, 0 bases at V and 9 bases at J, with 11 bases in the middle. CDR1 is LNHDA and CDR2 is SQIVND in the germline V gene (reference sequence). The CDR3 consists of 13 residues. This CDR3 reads CASSIDRDGAQYF. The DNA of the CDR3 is TGTGCCAGTAGTATAGACCGCGATGGAGCCCAGTACTTC.

The CDR3: CASTPGTGIDEQFF. CDR3 nucleotide sequence: TGTGCCAGCACCCCCGGGACAGGGATCGATGAGCAGTTCTTC. This rearrangement joins TRBV27 to TRBJ2-1, with TRBD1 matching 9 bases. CDR1 and CDR2 (germline): MNHEY, SMNVEV (reference sequence). The V and J ends lost 7 bases and 8 bases, in that order; junction bases with no gene match: 9. This CDR3 is built from 14 residues.

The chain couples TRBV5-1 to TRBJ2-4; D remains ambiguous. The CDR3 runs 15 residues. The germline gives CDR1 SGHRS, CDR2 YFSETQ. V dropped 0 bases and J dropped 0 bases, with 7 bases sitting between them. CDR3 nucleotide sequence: TGCGCCAGCAGCTTGGACGGTCTAGCCAAAAACATTCAGTACTTC. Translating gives CASSLDGLAKNIQYF.

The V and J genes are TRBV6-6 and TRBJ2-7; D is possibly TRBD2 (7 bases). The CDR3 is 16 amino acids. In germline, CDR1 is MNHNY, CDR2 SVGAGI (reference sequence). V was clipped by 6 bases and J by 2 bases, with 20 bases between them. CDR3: CASRNFTGGPTYEQYF. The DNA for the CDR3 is TGTGCCAGCAGAAATTTCACGGGGGGCCCAACCTACGAGCAGTACTTC.